Below are 32 T cell receptor beta chains sequenced from a single sample in a study of cytomegalovirus exposure and HLA in healthy donors. Researchers ran the PCR with 60 Vbeta and 13 Jbeta primers. Measured with immunoSEQ multiplex PCR; TCRdb has only the in-frame clones, and not every one. The table lists 150,000 to 200,000 clones, roughly three quarters of them singletons. Sequencing input: PBMCs. The receptors come from a woman in her forties or fifties in good health and CMV-seronegative.

About this clone: At one boundary the junction diverges from the germline segment, which might be a read error. V and J are TRBV7-7 and TRBJ2-5; no clear D. The CDR3 runs to 13 residues. CDR1 and CDR2 from the germline V gene are SSHAT and FNYEAQ (reference sequence). The DNA for the CDR3 is TGTGCTAGCAGCCCTCACCTACTAGAGACCCAGTACTTC. Amino acid sequence: CASSPHLLETQYF.

The rearrangement uses TRBV6-6 and TRBJ1-2, with 9 nucleotides matching TRBD1. Germline CDR1 and CDR2: MNHNY and SVGAGI (reference sequence). V shed 5 bases, J shed 0 bases, and the junction held 7 bases outside the gene matches. CDR3 length: 16 amino acids. The CDR3 loop is CASSRGGTGSNYGYTF. The CDR3 DNA is TGTGCCAGCAGTAGAGGGGGGACAGGGTCTAACTATGGCTACACCTTC.

The chain employs TRBV2 and TRBJ2-7; 8 bases line up with TRBD1. Germline CDR1 and CDR2: SNHLY and FYNNEI. After removal of 3 bases from V and 5 bases from J, the junction contained 3 bases not matched to a gene. The CDR3 has 13 amino acids. The CDR3 DNA follows: TGTGCCAGCAGTGAGGTCAGGGGGCACGAGCAGTACTTC. This gives the protein CASSEVRGHEQYF.

This clone was seen just once. The chain has TRBV7-2 and TRBJ2-3, with a weak D call TRBD2 (6 bases). CDR1 and CDR2 (germline): SGHTA, FQGNSA. The V end lost 5 bases, the J end lost 4 bases, and 13 bases lay between the germline ends. The CDR3 runs to 14 residues. The CDR3 reads CASSRGLPSDTQYF. Written as DNA, the CDR3 is TGTGCCAGCAGCCGGGGACTTCCCTCAGATACGCAGTATTTT.

The genes are TRBV28 and TRBJ1-1; D not resolved. Trimming pared 1 base from V and 0 bases from J, leaving 3 bases between. Per germline, CDR1 MDHEN and CDR2 SYDVKM. CDR3 length: 13 residues. CDR3 in DNA: TGTGCCAGCAGTTTATTAGTGAACACTGAAGCTTTCTTT. As protein: CASSLLVNTEAFF.

This chain joins TRBV27 and TRBJ1-1, with D possibly being TRBD1 (5 bases). The CDR3 is 14 amino acids. V was cut by 5 bases and J by 4 bases, with 14 bases left in between. Germline-derived CDR1 and CDR2 are MNHEY and SMNVEV (reference sequence). The CDR3 spells CASSPVYGGTEAFF. The CDR3 DNA sequence: TGTGCCAGCAGTCCCGTCTACGGGGGCACTGAAGCTTTCTTT.

The chain couples TRBV11-3 to TRBJ2-1, with 8 bases lining up with TRBD1. Germline CDR1 reads SGHNT; CDR2 reads YENEEA. The J segment lost 5 bases and the V segment lost 1 base, leaving 1 base of the junction unmatched. CDR3 size: 14 residues. The CDR3 DNA follows: TGTGCCAGCAGCTTAGGGGGACAGGACAATGAGCAGTTCTTC. Protein sequence: CASSLGGQDNEQFF.

The chain employs TRBV30 and TRBJ2-4; D uncertain. CDR1 and CDR2 from the germline V gene are GTSNPN and SVGIG (reference sequence). This CDR3 has 14 amino acids. Trimming left V 4 bases short and J 4 bases short, with 14 bases between. Written as DNA, the CDR3 is TGTGCCTGGAATCCCAGAGGATCGAAAAACATTCAGTACTTC. Amino acids: CAWNPRGSKNIQYF. Full variable domain (missing parts from reference TRBV30 and TRBJ2-4): SQTIHQWPATLVQPVGSPLSLECTVEGTSNPNLYWYRQAAGRGLQLLFYSVGIGQISSEVPQNLSASRPQDRQFILSSKKLLLSDSGFYLCAWNPRGSKNIQYFGAGTRLSVL.

This clone was counted a single time. The CDR3 region is CASSQGGIDEQYF. The CDR3 DNA is TGCGCCAGCAGCCAAGGCGGCATCGACGAGCAGTACTTC. J is TRBJ2-5 and V is TRBV4-3; D unclear. Judging by the DNA end, TRBJ2-7 fits better; the J call may be wrong. Germline-derived CDR1 and CDR2 are LGHNA and YSLEER. This CDR3 region has 13 residues.

The chain links TRBV7-8 to TRBJ2-7; 7 bases line up with TRBD1. The length of the CDR3 is 13 residues. CDR1 and CDR2 (germline): SGHVS, FQNEAQ. V dropped 1 base and J dropped 6; count of bases not matched to a gene: 3. CDR3 in amino acids: CASSLGTGIEQYF. In DNA form, the CDR3 reads TGTGCCAGCAGCTTAGGGACAGGCATCGAGCAGTACTTC.

This chain connects TRBV5-4 to TRBJ2-5, with 11 bases fitting TRBD2. Germline V gene lookup returns CDR1 SGHNT and CDR2 YYREEE (reference sequence). The CDR3 contains 15 residues. J was trimmed by 11 bases and V by 4 bases; bases with no gene match: 13. For the CDR3, the DNA is TGTGCCAGCAGCACACTACTAGCGGGAGTAGGGGAGCAGTACTTC. It codes for CASSTLLAGVGEQYF. Full variable domain (remainder filled in from reference TRBV5-4 and TRBJ2-5): ETGVTQSPTHLIKTRGQQVTLRCSSQSGHNTVSWYQQALGQGPQFIFQYYREEENGRGNFPPRFSGLQFPNYSSELNVNALELDDSALYLCASSTLLAGVGEQYFGPGTRLLVL.

V and J are TRBV28 and TRBJ2-5; 9 nucleotides align to TRBD1. TRBJ2-7 explains the end of the DNA better; the J call may be wrong. Germline V gene sequence: CDR1 MDHEN, CDR2 SYDVKM. The CDR3 contains 14 residues. The CDR3: CASTVQGALYEQYF. The CDR3 nucleotides read TGTGCCAGCACCGTACAGGGGGCGCTTTACGAGCAGTACTTC.

This clone has more than one count but fewer than ten. In DNA, the CDR3 is TGTGCCATCACCGAAACGGACAGGGACTCCTACGAGCAGTACTTC. Its translation is CAITETDRDSYEQYF. The gene calls are TRBV10-3 and TRBJ2-7, with 8 bases identical to TRBD1. The V gene end was trimmed by 7 bases and the J gene end by 0 bases; junction bases not matched to a gene: 8. Germline CDR1 reads ENHRY; CDR2 reads SYGVKD. The CDR3 loop spans 15 amino acids.

This sequence joins TRBV5-6 and TRBJ2-7; TRBD1 is a possible D gene (5 bases). Trimming took 4 bases from V and 2 from J, leaving 16 bases between them. Per the germline V gene, CDR1 is SGHDT and CDR2 is YYEEEE. The CDR3 has 15 amino acids. The CDR3 nucleotides read TGTGCCAGCAGCCAACCCAGGGAAGGAACCTACGAGCAGTACTTC. It encodes CASSQPREGTYEQYF.

The rearrangement uses TRBV27 and TRBJ2-3; 7 bases are a match to TRBD1. With 5 bases clipped from V and 2 bases from J, the junction kept 7 bases outside the gene matches. The germline V gene encodes CDR1 MNHEY and CDR2 SMNVEV (reference sequence). The CDR3 extends over 15 amino acids. The CDR3, as DNA: TGTGCCAGCAGTATACGACAGGGTCTCACAGATACGCAGTATTTT. Amino acid sequence: CASSIRQGLTDTQYF.

This clone was detected only once. The J gene is TRBJ2-1, the V gene TRBV10-1, with a tentative D call TRBD1 (6 bases). Per germline, CDR1 WNHNN and CDR2 SYGVQD (reference sequence). The CDR3 has 16 residues. Trimming cost V 9 bases and J 0 bases, with 18 bases left between them. The CDR3 loop reads CASLEGDHSSYNEQFF. The DNA of the CDR3 is TGCGCCAGTCTCGAGGGGGATCATAGCTCCTACAATGAGCAGTTCTTC.

This chain joins TRBV5-5 and TRBJ1-2, with TRBD1 matching over 10 bases. The CDR3 has 17 residues. Germline lookup yields CDR1 SGHKS and CDR2 YYEKEE (reference sequence). The trim removed 2 bases at V and 0 bases at J, leaving 7 bases unmatched. The CDR3 DNA follows: TGTGCCAGCAGCTTATGGGACAGGGGCCTAGCTAACTATGGCTACACCTTC. Translating it yields CASSLWDRGLANYGYTF. The full variable domain, its missing parts supplied by reference TRBV5-5 and TRBJ1-2, is DAGVTQSPTHLIKTRGQQVTLRCSPISGHKSVSWYQQVLGQGPQFIFQYYEKEERGRGNFPDRFSARQFPNYSSELNVNALLLGDSALYLCASSLWDRGLANYGYTFGSGTRLTVV.

This clone was counted a few times. This chain connects TRBV30 to TRBJ1-1; TRBD1 matches at 9 bases. The CDR3 spans 14 residues. The V and J ends lost 7 bases and 0 bases, in that order; junction bases with no gene match: 6. Looked up from germline, CDR1 is GTSNPN and CDR2 is SVGIG (reference sequence). DNA of the CDR3: TGTGCCTACCCGGGACAGGGTGTGAACACTGAAGCTTTCTTT. Residues: CAYPGQGVNTEAFF.

The rearrangement links TRBV28 to TRBJ2-7; D remains ambiguous. The length of the CDR3 is 14 residues. Germline V gene sequence: CDR1 MDHEN, CDR2 SYDVKM. Deletions cut 3 bases from V and 2 bases from J, with 11 bases between. The CDR3 sequence: CASSLIGSTYEQYF. In DNA form, the CDR3 reads TGTGCCAGCAGTTTGATCGGTTCGACCTACGAGCAGTACTTC.

The chain is built from TRBV28 and TRBJ2-1, with 11 bases fitting TRBD2. The CDR3 is made up of 14 amino acids. The germline V gene encodes CDR1 MDHEN and CDR2 SYDVKM. With V trimmed by 6 bases and J by 9 bases, 7 bases remained unmatched. The CDR3 protein is CASRRSGTSGEQFF. In DNA, the CDR3 is TGTGCCAGCAGAAGATCCGGGACTAGCGGTGAGCAGTTCTTC.

This clone was recorded a few times. The chain combines TRBV9 with TRBJ2-7; TRBD2 might be the D (5 bases). The CDR3 totals 18 residues. CDR1 is SGDLS and CDR2 is YYNGEE in the germline V gene. The V end was cut by 0 bases, the J end by 1 base, with 20 bases between. The CDR3 loop is CASSVADGMSAPSYEQYF. The CDR3 bases are TGTGCCAGCAGCGTAGCTGACGGGATGTCCGCACCATCCTACGAGCAGTACTTC.

The chain recombines TRBV28 with TRBJ1-1; D not certain. Germline lookup yields CDR1 MDHEN and CDR2 SYDVKM. V was cut by 4 bases and J by 7 bases, with 19 bases left in between. The CDR3 has 15 residues. The CDR3 spells CASSSPRGANGEAFF. The CDR3 region has the DNA TGTGCCAGCAGTTCCCCTAGAGGAGCGAACGGTGAAGCTTTCTTT.

The rearrangement uses TRBV19 and TRBJ2-1; the match to TRBD2 covers 9 bases. The CDR3 sequence is 16 residues long. CDR1 is LNHDA and CDR2 is SQIVND in the germline V gene (reference sequence). J gave up 10 bases and V 3 bases, and 13 bases lay outside the gene matches. The CDR3 nucleotides are TGTGCCAGTAGTATGGGCGGGAGGGTAAGTGGGGAAGAGCAGTTCTTC. Its protein is CASSMGGRVSGEEQFF. Combining the CDR3 with reference TRBV19 and TRBJ2-1 gives the whole variable domain DGGITQSPKYLFRKEGQNVTLSCEQNLNHDAMYWYRQDPGQGLRLIYYSQIVNDFQKGDIAEGYSVSREKKESFPLTVTSAQKNPTAFYLCASSMGGRVSGEEQFFGPGTRLTVL.

On this clone: Sequence at one end of the junction differs from germline and may be a read error. The chain couples TRBV7-7 to TRBJ2-1; 9 nucleotides line up with TRBD1. Germline lookup yields CDR1 SSHAT and CDR2 FNYEAQ (reference sequence). The CDR3 totals 19 residues. CDR3 sequence: CASSSMDFTGGPSYNEQFF. The CDR3 DNA reads TGTGCTAGCAGCTCGATGGATTTTACAGGGGGCCCTTCTTACAATGAGCAGTTCTTC. The full variable domain, in which reference TRBV7-7 and TRBJ2-1 provide the parts outside the CDR3, is GAGVSQSPRYKVTKRGQDVTLRCDPISSHATLYWYQQALGQGPEFLTYFNYEAQPDKSGLPSDRFSAERPEGSISTLTIQRTEQRDSAMYRCASSSMDFTGGPSYNEQFFGPGTRLTVL.

The chain joins TRBV27 to TRBJ2-5; TRBD2 matches 11 bases. Near its end, the DNA agrees better with TRBJ2-7, so the J call may be wrong. The CDR3 sequence is 17 residues long. Germline CDR1 reads MNHEY; CDR2 reads SMNVEV (reference sequence). Here the CDR3 DNA reads TGTGCCAGCAGTTTAACTAGCGGGGGCCGTAGCTCCTACGAGCAGTACTTC. It codes for CASSLTSGGRSSYEQYF.

The genes are TRBV7-9 and TRBJ1-1, with D uncertain. V was shortened by 4 bases and J by 6 bases, with 12 bases between the two germline ends. The CDR3 runs to 13 residues. Germline V gene sequence: CDR1 SEHNR, CDR2 FQNEAQ (reference sequence). CDR3 sequence: CASSWRERAEAFF. DNA for the CDR3: TGTGCCAGCAGCTGGAGGGAAAGGGCTGAAGCTTTCTTT.

The chain employs TRBV6-1 and TRBJ2-7; possibly TRBD2 for D (6 bases). This CDR3 is built from 13 residues. Trimming removed 5 bases at V and 6 bases at J, with 14 bases between. The germline V gene encodes CDR1 MNHNS and CDR2 SASEGT. In DNA, the CDR3 is TGTGCCAGCAGTTCCTCGACTAGAGGCGAGCAGTACTTC. It yields the protein CASSSSTRGEQYF.

V usage is TRBV7-2 and J usage is TRBJ2-6, with 8 bases that match TRBD2. V was pared by 1 base and J by 5 bases, with 10 bases of the junction left unmatched. This CDR3 is 18 amino acids long. The V gene's germline CDR1 is SGHTA and CDR2 FQGNSA. The chain's CDR3 is CASSLVGPAGAWANVLTF. CDR3 nucleotides: TGTGCCAGCAGCTTAGTAGGGCCAGCGGGGGCTTGGGCCAACGTCCTGACTTTC.

The V gene is TRBV10-3, the J gene TRBJ2-7; 9 bases fit TRBD1. V was clipped by 10 bases and J by 4 bases; unmatched bases: 11. CDR1 is ENHRY, CDR2 SYGVKD, per germline. The CDR3 extends over 14 amino acids. The CDR3: CASLNGTGRYEQYF. The CDR3, as DNA: TGTGCCAGCCTTAATGGGACAGGGAGGTACGAGCAGTACTTC.

The V and J genes are TRBV5-1 and TRBJ2-4; 7 positions agree with TRBD2. Germline CDR1 SGHRS, CDR2 YFSETQ. With 0 bases clipped from V and 0 bases from J, the junction kept 15 bases outside the gene matches. The CDR3 is 20 residues long. The CDR3: CASSLVLGGKGTIAKNIQYF. The CDR3 DNA is TGCGCCAGCAGCTTGGTTTTGGGTGGTAAGGGGACTATAGCCAAAAACATTCAGTACTTC. Variable domain in full (rest from reference TRBV5-1 and TRBJ2-4): KAGVTQTPRYLIKTRGQQVTLSCSPISGHRSVSWYQQTPGQGLQFLFEYFSETQRNKGNFPGRFSGRQFSNSRSEMNVSTLELGDSALYLCASSLVLGGKGTIAKNIQYFGAGTRLSVL.

The chain couples TRBV15 to TRBJ2-5, with D maybe TRBD1 (5 bases). The CDR3 is made up of 15 amino acids. Per germline, CDR1 LNHNV and CDR2 YYDKDF (reference sequence). Deletions cut 0 bases from V and 4 bases from J, with 12 bases between. This CDR3 is CATSRDPGWRETQYF. The DNA of the CDR3 is TGTGCCACCAGCAGAGATCCAGGGTGGCGAGAGACCCAGTACTTC.

The chain uses TRBV5-1 and TRBJ2-2; D not resolved. V lost 0 bases and J lost 6, with 6 bases in between. The CDR3 extends over 13 amino acids. Looked up from germline, CDR1 is SGHRS and CDR2 is YFSETQ. CDR3 coding DNA: TGCGCCAGCAGCTTGGTATCTTCCGGGGAGCTGTTTTTT. It specifies CASSLVSSGELFF.